This T cell receptor (beta chain) emerged from a study of tumor-infiltrating lymphocytes in primary liver carcinoma. Study overall: These patients were men and women whose ages were 30 to 69 years.

General study points: Compared with tumor region pairs, tumor-adjacent and tumor-blood pairs overlapped less. The bulk unsorted samples meant that CD4+ and CD8+ repertoires went uncompared.

Starting material of 450 to 500 ng total RNA yielded TCR beta cDNA via a constant-region primer. Libraries for TCR beta were built through three nested multiplex PCR rounds, which together made up a slightly modified ARM-PCR procedure. TRBV1-TRBV30 forward primers paired with a C-beta reverse primer were used in the first two PCR rounds, which ran roughly 10 cycles each. TCRdb independently ran MiXCR on the multiplex PCR reads; one entry per CDR3 protein. This table holds approximately 330,000 distinct CDR3 sequences, about 65% found once. Regarding this clonotype: Its antigen is not identified.

The source of the blood RNA was unsorted whole blood, and germline DNA was extracted as well. Sampling before surgery obtained around 3.6 milliliters of peripheral blood. J gave up 10 bases and V 4 bases, and 18 bases lay outside the gene matches. Germline V lookup: CDR1 MNHEY, CDR2 SVGEGT. The CDR3 is 17 amino acids. The chain employs TRBV6-2 or TRBV6-3 and TRBJ2-1; TRBD2 agrees at 8 bases. The receptor comes from a man aged 35-49 years with primary liver carcinoma and hepatitis B virus infection. Material: peripheral blood. The CDR3 region is CASSFPRLASTSKEQFF. CDR3 in DNA: TGTGCCAGCAGTTTCCCAAGACTAGCGTCGACAAGCAAAGAGCAGTTCTTC.